This TCR beta chain emerged from a study of blood T cell repertoires in COVID-19. Germline V lookup: CDR1 LNHDA, CDR2 SQIVND (reference sequence). The V segment lost 3 bases and the J segment 1 base; nucleotides outside the gene matches: 5. The CDR3 has 15 amino acids. TCRdb's table, derived via immunoSEQ multiplex PCR, lists solely in-frame clones and lacks some. This table has 200,000 to 250,000 clones, less than 85% appearing once. This clonotype was obtained from a woman in her 70s with acute or convalescent COVID-19. The sequenced material came from peripheral blood. The chain combines TRBV19 with TRBJ1-2; TRBD1 aligns across 7 bases. The CDR3 reads CASSIGPGGNYGYTF. CDR3 nucleotide sequence: TGTGCCAGTAGTATCGGGCCAGGGGGTAACTATGGCTACACCTTC.